The next 27 T cell receptor beta chains were all read from a single sample in a study of shared clonotypes between healthy human individuals. The method was immunoSEQ multiplex PCR; TCRdb's version includes in-frame clones alone and lacks a portion of them. The data hold fewer than 1 million clones, with about 96% observed a single time. Terminally differentiated effector memory CD45RA+ cells were left out of the naive CD8 fraction, which was CD45RO-negative and positively selected for CCR7. Input material: naive CD8+ T cells sorted from blood. The receptors derive from a man aged 30 to 39 in good health.

The V gene is TRBV5-5, the J gene TRBJ2-1; D unclear. V was trimmed by 6 bases and J by 0 bases, leaving 19 bases between them. Per germline, CDR1 SGHKS and CDR2 YYEKEE (reference sequence). CDR3 length equals 17 residues. In DNA form, the CDR3 reads TGTGCCAGCACCCCTGCCGCAGTGGGGATCTCCTACAATGAGCAGTTCTTC. This sequence encodes CASTPAAVGISYNEQFF.

This clone was found once. This sequence joins TRBV6-5 and TRBJ1-5; possibly TRBD1 for D (5 bases). This CDR3 has 15 residues. Germline CDR1 reads MNHEY; CDR2 reads SVGAGI. The germline V and J ends were trimmed by 0 bases and 5 bases, with 11 bases remaining between them. The CDR3, as DNA: TGTGCCAGCAGTTACTCTGGGGAAGGGGATCAGCCCCAGCATTTT. It yields the protein CASSYSGEGDQPQHF.

The chain links TRBV29-1 to TRBJ2-2; D is perhaps TRBD2 (5 bases). V was cut by 6 bases and J by 6 bases, with 8 bases left in between. In germline, CDR1 is SQVTM, CDR2 ANQGSEA. This CDR3 is 11 amino acids long. CDR3 protein: CSVWRAGELFF. In DNA form, the CDR3 reads TGCAGCGTGTGGCGGGCCGGGGAGCTGTTTTTT.

The chain is built from TRBV2 and TRBJ2-1; tentative D call: TRBD2 (7 bases). The V gene's germline CDR1 is SNHLY and CDR2 FYNNEI. The germline V and J ends were trimmed by 4 bases and 2 bases, with 21 bases remaining between them. The CDR3 loop spans 18 amino acids. The DNA for the CDR3 is TGTGCCAGCAGTGTGAGACTAGCACTGGGGGCTACCTACAATGAGCAGTTCTTC. Its protein product is CASSVRLALGATYNEQFF.

This clone has a single count. The chain has TRBV4-1 and TRBJ2-5; TRBD1 matches 9 bases. Germline CDR1 and CDR2: MGHRA and YSYEKL. CDR3 length equals 15 residues. V was pared by 2 bases and J by 5 bases, with 6 bases of the junction left unmatched. As DNA, the CDR3 is TGCGCCAGCAGCCAAAGGGACAGGGATGCGGAGACCCAGTACTTC. It codes for CASSQRDRDAETQYF.

CDR3 nucleotide sequence: TGTGCCAGCAGCGTAGGAATGTCCGAGCAGTACTTC. Its translation: CASSVGMSEQYF. J is TRBJ2-7 and V is TRBV9, with unresolved D. This CDR3 is built from 12 residues. Trimming stripped 0 bases from V and 6 bases from J, with 7 bases between. The germline gives CDR1 SGDLS, CDR2 YYNGEE. Drawing the rest from reference TRBV9 and TRBJ2-7, the complete variable domain is DSGVTQTPKHLITATGQRVTLRCSPRSGDLSVYWYQQSLDQGLQFLIQYYNGEERAKGNILERFSAQQFPDLHSELNLSSLELGDSALYFCASSVGMSEQYFGPGTRLTVT.

The rearrangement links TRBV6-5 to TRBJ2-7, with TRBD1 matching over 8 bases. The CDR3 has 15 amino acids. Germline V gene lookup returns CDR1 MNHEY and CDR2 SVGAGI. Losses at the gene ends were 6 bases for V and 3 bases for J; bases not matched to a gene: 10. For the CDR3, the DNA is TGTGCCAGCAGGCCGCCCGGGACAGGCCTCTACGAGCAGTACTTC. It specifies CASRPPGTGLYEQYF.

The chain has TRBV7-9 and TRBJ2-7; 7 bases are shared with TRBD2. V was pared by 8 bases and J by 2 bases, with 9 bases of the junction left unmatched. Germline V lookup: CDR1 SEHNR, CDR2 FQNEAQ (reference sequence). The CDR3 is 14 residues long. As DNA, the CDR3 is TGTGCCAGCGATACGGGGGGAGGGCCCTACGAGCAGTACTTC. Translated: CASDTGGGPYEQYF.

This sequence joins TRBV27 and TRBJ2-1, with 7 bases lining up with TRBD1. Germline assignment: CDR1 MNHEY and CDR2 SMNVEV (reference sequence). This CDR3 spans 15 amino acids. V dropped 5 bases and J dropped 2; count of bases not matched to a gene: 6. CDR3 loop: CASSETGAPYNEQFF. The DNA of the CDR3 is TGTGCCAGCAGTGAAACAGGGGCACCCTACAATGAGCAGTTCTTC.

V is TRBV10-3 and J is TRBJ2-7; 8 bases match TRBD2. CDR3 length: 15 residues. V gave up 7 bases and J gave up 2 bases; unmatched junction bases: 10. The germline gives CDR1 ENHRY, CDR2 SYGVKD. CDR3 DNA: TGTGCCATCAAGAGGCCAGCGGGAGCGCCCTACGAGCAGTACTTC. It codes for CAIKRPAGAPYEQYF.

The chain carries TRBV11-2 and TRBJ1-3, with 9 bases aligning to TRBD1. CDR1 is SGHAT, CDR2 FQNNGV, per germline. V dropped 1 base and J dropped 11; count of bases not matched to a gene: 12. This CDR3 is built from 16 residues. CDR3 DNA: TGTGCCAGCAGCTTAGGAGGGACAGGGTTGACAAAGGCCATATATTTT. Translation: CASSLGGTGLTKAIYF.

This clone has only one observation. The rearrangement joins TRBV6-1 to TRBJ1-2; no definite D call. V was trimmed by 8 bases and J by 5 bases, leaving 9 bases between them. The CDR3 loop spans 11 amino acids. Germline CDR1 reads MNHNS; CDR2 reads SASEGT. The CDR3 spells CASGGMYGYTF. CDR3 nucleotides: TGTGCCAGCGGTGGGATGTATGGCTACACCTTC.

The CDR3 nucleotides read TGTGCCAGCAGTTTCTCTAGCGGGAGGCACGAGCAGTACTTC. Translated, it gives CASSFSSGRHEQYF. This chain links TRBV27 with TRBJ2-7; 11 positions agree with TRBD2. V gave up 3 bases and J gave up 5 bases; unmatched junction bases: 3. Germline V lookup: CDR1 MNHEY, CDR2 SMNVEV (reference sequence). This CDR3 comprises 14 residues.

On this clone: Other DNA sequences in the same sample also yield this CDR3. The V and J genes are TRBV7-6 and TRBJ2-7; D uncertain. The CDR3 spans 13 residues. In germline, CDR1 is SGHVS, CDR2 FNYEAQ. Trimming stripped 1 base from V and 4 bases from J, with 8 bases between. CDR3 nucleotides: TGTGCCAGCAGCTTAGGGGAAAGTTACGAGCAGTACTTC. Its protein is CASSLGESYEQYF.

The V gene is TRBV2, the J gene TRBJ2-2; 10 bases agree with TRBD2. Germline V CDR1 and CDR2: SNHLY, FYNNEI. The trim removed 6 bases at V and 2 bases at J, leaving 15 bases unmatched. The length of the CDR3 is 19 residues. CDR3 nucleotide sequence: TGTGCCAGCAGGACTCCGCCAACTAGCGGGAACGCCAACACCGGGGAGCTGTTTTTT. It encodes CASRTPPTSGNANTGELFF. Filled out from reference TRBV2 and TRBJ2-2, the complete variable domain reads EPEVTQTPSHQVTQMGQEVILRCVPISNHLYFYWYRQILGQKVEFLVSFYNNEISEKSEIFDDQFSVERPDGSNFTLKIRSTKLEDSAMYFCASRTPPTSGNANTGELFFGEGSRLTVL.

The chain couples TRBV5-6 to TRBJ2-1, with TRBD2 identical over 8 bases. CDR3 size: 16 residues. V was clipped by 4 bases and J by 7 bases; unmatched bases: 13. Germline V gives CDR1 SGHDT, CDR2 YYEEEE. This chain's CDR3 is CASSIQTSGSVNEQFF. DNA for the CDR3: TGTGCCAGCAGCATACAAACAAGCGGGAGTGTTAATGAGCAGTTCTTC.

The chain has TRBV7-2 and TRBJ2-2; 9 positions match TRBD2. Trimming cost V 6 bases and J 7 bases; bases outside gene matches: 12. The length of the CDR3 is 16 residues. Germline values: CDR1 SGHTA, CDR2 FQGNSA. CDR3 coding DNA: TGTGCCAGCAGTCTTGGGCTAGCGGGATACGGCGGGGAGCTGTTTTTT. Amino acid sequence: CASSLGLAGYGGELFF.

This chain connects TRBV13 to TRBJ2-1; D call uncertain. CDR1 and CDR2 (germline): PRHDT, FYEKMQ (reference sequence). Deletions cut 5 bases from V and 8 bases from J, with 10 bases between. This CDR3 comprises 12 residues. The CDR3 loop reads CASSPIVDEQFF. The CDR3 bases are TGTGCCAGCAGCCCAATAGTAGATGAGCAGTTCTTC.

V and J are TRBV9 and TRBJ2-1; no definite D call. The CDR3 loop spans 14 amino acids. Germline CDR1 is SGDLS and CDR2 is YYNGEE. V gave up 4 bases and J gave up 13 bases, with 21 bases separating them. CDR3 in DNA: TGTGCCAGCAGCCTTGACCGGGCCAACGCCGATCAGTTCTTC. Protein product: CASSLDRANADQFF. The complete variable domain, with remaining parts taken from reference TRBV9 and TRBJ2-1, reads DSGVTQTPKHLITATGQRVTLRCSPRSGDLSVYWYQQSLDQGLQFLIQYYNGEERAKGNILERFSAQQFPDLHSELNLSSLELGDSALYFCASSLDRANADQFFGPGTRLTVL.

The gene calls are TRBV4-3 and TRBJ1-2, with 7 positions matching TRBD1. CDR1 is LGHNA, CDR2 YSLEER, per germline. The junction had 10 bases not matched to a gene; V was cut back by 1 base and J by 2 bases. The CDR3 has 17 residues. The CDR3 reads CASSQVGEGGNNYGYTF. The CDR3, as DNA: TGCGCCAGCAGCCAAGTTGGGGAAGGGGGCAACAACTATGGCTACACCTTC.

The chain has TRBV5-1 and TRBJ1-1; no clear D gene. The CDR3 is 17 amino acids. Trimming cost V 6 bases and J 3 bases, with 24 bases left between them. The germline CDR1 and CDR2 sequences are SGHRS and YFSETQ. The CDR3 is CASNGVGTEGRHTEAFF. CDR3 DNA sequence: TGCGCCAGCAATGGCGTCGGTACAGAAGGGAGACACACTGAAGCTTTCTTT.

J is TRBJ1-2 and V is TRBV7-6, with unresolved D. The germline V gene has CDR1 SGHVS and CDR2 FNYEAQ. CDR3 length equals 15 residues. V was cut by 0 bases and J by 6 bases, with 14 bases left in between. As DNA, the CDR3 is TGTGCCAGCAGCTTAGCTCCTATGGCCGCGGATGGCTACACCTTC. It codes for CASSLAPMAADGYTF.

In DNA form, the CDR3 reads TGCGCCAGCGGACAGCGGGAGGGCCTCGAGCAGTACTTC. Translating it yields CASGQREGLEQYF. The chain links TRBV4-1 to TRBJ2-7, with 10 bases aligning to TRBD2. The CDR3 contains 13 residues. The V gene end was trimmed by 8 bases and the J gene end by 6 bases; junction bases not matched to a gene: 7. The germline V gene has CDR1 MGHRA and CDR2 YSYEKL.

The J gene is TRBJ2-1, the V gene TRBV10-3, with no clear D. The ends were cut back, 0 bases at V and 0 bases at J, with 9 bases in the middle. The CDR3 is 16 residues long. Germline V CDR1 and CDR2: ENHRY, SYGVKD. The CDR3 nucleotides are TGTGCCATCAGTGAGTCTGGCGAACTCTCCTACAATGAGCAGTTCTTC. It translates to CAISESGELSYNEQFF.

V gene TRBV27 combines with J gene TRBJ2-6; the D gene is possibly TRBD1 (5 bases). The V gene lost 6 bases and the J gene lost 0 bases, with 9 bases spanning the gap. This CDR3 region has 15 residues. CDR1 is MNHEY, CDR2 SMNVEV, per germline (reference sequence). DNA of the CDR3: TGTGCCAGCAGGTTCCAGGGCTCTGGGGCCAACGTCCTGACTTTC. Encoded protein: CASRFQGSGANVLTF.

The chain combines TRBV27 with TRBJ1-1; 8 bases are a match to TRBD1. This CDR3 contains 14 residues. Looked up from germline, CDR1 is MNHEY and CDR2 is SMNVEV (reference sequence). Trimming cost V 5 bases and J 8 bases; bases outside gene matches: 10. CDR3 nucleotide sequence: TGTGCCAGCAGTCTACAACCTCGGACAGGGGAAGCTTTCTTT. It encodes CASSLQPRTGEAFF.

This rearrangement joins TRBV5-1 to TRBJ2-2, with D unclear. With 0 bases removed from V and 3 bases from J, the gap between germline ends came to 6 bases. This CDR3 contains 14 residues. Looked up from germline, CDR1 is SGHRS and CDR2 is YFSETQ. The CDR3 sequence: CASSLAQYTGELFF. The CDR3 nucleotides read TGCGCCAGCAGCTTGGCCCAGTACACCGGGGAGCTGTTTTTT.